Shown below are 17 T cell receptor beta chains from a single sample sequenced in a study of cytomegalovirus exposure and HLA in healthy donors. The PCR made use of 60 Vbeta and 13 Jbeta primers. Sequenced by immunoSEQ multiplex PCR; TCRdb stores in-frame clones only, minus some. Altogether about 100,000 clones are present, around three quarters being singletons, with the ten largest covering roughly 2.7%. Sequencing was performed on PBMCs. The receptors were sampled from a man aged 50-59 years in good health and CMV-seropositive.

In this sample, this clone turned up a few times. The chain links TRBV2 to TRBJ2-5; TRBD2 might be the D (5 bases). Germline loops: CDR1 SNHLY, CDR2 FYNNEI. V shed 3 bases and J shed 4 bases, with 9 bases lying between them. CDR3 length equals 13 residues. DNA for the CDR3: TGTGCCAGCAGTGACGGACTGGGAGAGACCCAGTACTTC. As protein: CASSDGLGETQYF.

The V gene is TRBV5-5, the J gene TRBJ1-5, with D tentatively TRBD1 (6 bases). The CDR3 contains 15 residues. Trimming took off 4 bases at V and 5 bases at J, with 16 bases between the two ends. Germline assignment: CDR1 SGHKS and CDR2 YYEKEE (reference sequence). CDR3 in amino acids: CASSPGQRSYQPQHF. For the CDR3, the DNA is TGTGCCAGCAGCCCCGGACAGCGTTCTTATCAGCCCCAGCATTTT.

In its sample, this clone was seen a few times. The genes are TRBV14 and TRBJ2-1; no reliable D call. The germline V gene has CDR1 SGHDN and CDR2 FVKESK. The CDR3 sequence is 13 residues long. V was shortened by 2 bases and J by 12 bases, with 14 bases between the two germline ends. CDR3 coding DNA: TGTGCCAGCAGCCAACTCGGTGTGACGGGGCAGTTCTTC. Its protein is CASSQLGVTGQFF. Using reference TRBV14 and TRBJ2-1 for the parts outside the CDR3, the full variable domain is EAGVTQFPSHSVIEKGQTVTLRCDPISGHDNLYWYRRVMGKEIKFLLHFVKESKQDESGMPNNRFLAERTGGTYSTLKVQPAELEDSGVYFCASSQLGVTGQFFGPGTRLTVL.

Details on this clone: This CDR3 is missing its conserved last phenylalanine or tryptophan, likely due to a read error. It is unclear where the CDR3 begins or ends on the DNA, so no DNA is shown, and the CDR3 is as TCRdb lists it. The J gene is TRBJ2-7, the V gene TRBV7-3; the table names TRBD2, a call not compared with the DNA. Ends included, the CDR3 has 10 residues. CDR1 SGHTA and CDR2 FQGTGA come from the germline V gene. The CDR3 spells CASSRSPGYI.

The CDR3 nucleotides read TGTGCCAGCAGCCCCGAAAGCAAACTGTTTTTT. Protein sequence: CASSPESKLFF. The chain employs TRBV2 and TRBJ1-4; D unresolved. Germline lookup yields CDR1 SNHLY and CDR2 FYNNEI. This CDR3 spans 11 amino acids. V was shortened by 6 bases and J by 11 bases, with 10 bases between the two germline ends.

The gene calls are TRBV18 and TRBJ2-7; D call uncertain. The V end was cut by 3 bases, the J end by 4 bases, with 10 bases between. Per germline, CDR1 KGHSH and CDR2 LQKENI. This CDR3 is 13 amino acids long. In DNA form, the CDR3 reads TGTGCCAGCTCACCGTACGTCTATTACGAGCAGTACTTC. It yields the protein CASSPYVYYEQYF.

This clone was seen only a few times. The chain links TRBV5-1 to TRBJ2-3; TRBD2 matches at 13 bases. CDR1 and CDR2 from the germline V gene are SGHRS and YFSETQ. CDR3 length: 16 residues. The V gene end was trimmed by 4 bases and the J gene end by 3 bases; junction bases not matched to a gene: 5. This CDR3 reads CASSLATSGGTDTQYF. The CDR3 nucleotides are TGCGCCAGCAGCCTCGCGACTAGCGGGGGGACAGATACGCAGTATTTT.

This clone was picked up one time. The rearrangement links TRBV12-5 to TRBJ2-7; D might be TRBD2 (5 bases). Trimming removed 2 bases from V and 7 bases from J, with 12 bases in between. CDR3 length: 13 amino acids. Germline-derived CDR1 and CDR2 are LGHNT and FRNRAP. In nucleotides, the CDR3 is TGTGCTAGTGGTTTGAATCTGGGCGGGGAGCAGTACTTC. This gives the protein CASGLNLGGEQYF.

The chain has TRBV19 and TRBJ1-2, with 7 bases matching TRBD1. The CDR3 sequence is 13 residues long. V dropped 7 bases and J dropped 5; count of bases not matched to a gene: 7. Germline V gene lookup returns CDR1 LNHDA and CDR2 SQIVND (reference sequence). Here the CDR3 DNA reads TGTGCCAGTACCATCGGGACAGAGTATGGCTACACCTTC. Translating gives CASTIGTEYGYTF.

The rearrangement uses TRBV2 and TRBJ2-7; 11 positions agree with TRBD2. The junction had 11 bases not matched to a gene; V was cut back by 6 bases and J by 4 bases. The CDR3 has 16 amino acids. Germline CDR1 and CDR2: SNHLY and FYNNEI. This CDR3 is CASRDTLAGGRYEQYF. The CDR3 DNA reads TGTGCCAGCAGGGACACTCTAGCGGGGGGACGTTACGAGCAGTACTTC.

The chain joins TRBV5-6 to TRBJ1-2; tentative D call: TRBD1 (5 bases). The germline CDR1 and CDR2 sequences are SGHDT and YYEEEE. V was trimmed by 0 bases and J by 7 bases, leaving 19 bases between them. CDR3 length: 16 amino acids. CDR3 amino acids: CASSLEAGRFSSGYTF. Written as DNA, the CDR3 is TGTGCCAGCAGCTTGGAGGCGGGGCGGTTTTCGAGTGGCTACACCTTC.

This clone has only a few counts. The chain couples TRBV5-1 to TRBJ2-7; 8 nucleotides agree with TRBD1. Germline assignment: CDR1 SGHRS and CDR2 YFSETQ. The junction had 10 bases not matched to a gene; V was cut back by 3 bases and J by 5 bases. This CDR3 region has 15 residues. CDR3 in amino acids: CASSWTTGVKNEQYF. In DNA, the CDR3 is TGCGCCAGCAGCTGGACGACAGGGGTTAAGAACGAGCAGTACTTC.

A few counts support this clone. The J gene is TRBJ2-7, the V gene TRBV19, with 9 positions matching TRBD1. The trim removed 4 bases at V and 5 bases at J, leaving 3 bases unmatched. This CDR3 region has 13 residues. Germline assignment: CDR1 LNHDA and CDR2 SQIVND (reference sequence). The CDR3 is CASSTWTGDEQYF. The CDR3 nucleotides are TGTGCCAGTAGTACCTGGACAGGGGACGAGCAGTACTTC.

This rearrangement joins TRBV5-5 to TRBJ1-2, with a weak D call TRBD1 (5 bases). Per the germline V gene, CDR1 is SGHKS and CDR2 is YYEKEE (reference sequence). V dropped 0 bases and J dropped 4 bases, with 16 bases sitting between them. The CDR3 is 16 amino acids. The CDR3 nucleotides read TGTGCCAGCAGCTTGGCGCAAGGGGTGACCCGCTATGGCTACACCTTC. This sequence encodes CASSLAQGVTRYGYTF.

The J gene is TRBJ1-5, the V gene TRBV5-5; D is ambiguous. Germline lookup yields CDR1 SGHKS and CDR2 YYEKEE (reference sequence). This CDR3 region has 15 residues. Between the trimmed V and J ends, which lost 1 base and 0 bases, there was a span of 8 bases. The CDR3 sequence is CASSLYGNSNQPQHF. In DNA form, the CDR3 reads TGTGCCAGCAGCTTGTACGGGAATAGCAATCAGCCCCAGCATTTT. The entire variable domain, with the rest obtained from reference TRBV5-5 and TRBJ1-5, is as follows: DAGVTQSPTHLIKTRGQQVTLRCSPISGHKSVSWYQQVLGQGPQFIFQYYEKEERGRGNFPDRFSARQFPNYSSELNVNALLLGDSALYLCASSLYGNSNQPQHFGDGTRLSIL.

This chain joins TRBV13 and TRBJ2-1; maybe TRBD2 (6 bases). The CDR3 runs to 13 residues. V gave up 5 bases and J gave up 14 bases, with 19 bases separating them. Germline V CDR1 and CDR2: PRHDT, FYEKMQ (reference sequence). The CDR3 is CASSRRLASEEFF. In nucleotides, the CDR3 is TGTGCCAGCAGCCGAAGGTTGGCTAGCGAGGAGTTCTTC.

The CDR3 sequence: CAISERGRGETQYF. The DNA for the CDR3 is TGTGCCATCAGTGAACGGGGGAGAGGGGAGACCCAGTACTTC. This sequence joins TRBV10-3 and TRBJ2-5; the D gene is possibly TRBD2 (6 bases). Germline V gene lookup returns CDR1 ENHRY and CDR2 SYGVKD. This CDR3 region has 14 residues. V shed 3 bases and J shed 5 bases, with 13 bases lying between them.